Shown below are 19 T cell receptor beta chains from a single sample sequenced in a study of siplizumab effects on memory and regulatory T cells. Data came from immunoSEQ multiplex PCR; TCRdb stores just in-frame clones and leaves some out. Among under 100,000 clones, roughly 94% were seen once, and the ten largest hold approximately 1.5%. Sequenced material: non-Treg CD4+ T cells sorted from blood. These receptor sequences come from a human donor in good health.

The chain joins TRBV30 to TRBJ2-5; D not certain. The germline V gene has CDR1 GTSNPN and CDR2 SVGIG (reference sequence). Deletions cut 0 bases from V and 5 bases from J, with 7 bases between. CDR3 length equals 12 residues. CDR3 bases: TGTGCCTGGAGTGTAACCGAGGAGACCCAGTACTTC. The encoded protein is CAWSVTEETQYF.

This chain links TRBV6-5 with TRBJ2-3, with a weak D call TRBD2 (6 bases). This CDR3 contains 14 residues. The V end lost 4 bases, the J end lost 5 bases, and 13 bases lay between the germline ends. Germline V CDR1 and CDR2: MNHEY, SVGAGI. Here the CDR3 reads CASSSAGMGDTQYF. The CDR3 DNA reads TGTGCCAGCAGTTCCGCGGGAATGGGAGATACGCAGTATTTT.

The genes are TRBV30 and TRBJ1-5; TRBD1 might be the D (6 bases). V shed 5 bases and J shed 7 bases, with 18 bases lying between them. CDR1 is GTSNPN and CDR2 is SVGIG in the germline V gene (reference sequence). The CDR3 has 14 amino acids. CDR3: CAWAIQGGGQPQHF. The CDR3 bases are TGTGCCTGGGCCATACAGGGAGGAGGACAGCCCCAGCATTTT.

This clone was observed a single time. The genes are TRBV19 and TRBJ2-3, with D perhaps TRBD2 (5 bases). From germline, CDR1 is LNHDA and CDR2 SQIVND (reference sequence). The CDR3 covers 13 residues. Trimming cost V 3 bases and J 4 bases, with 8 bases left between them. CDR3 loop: CASSMMRADTQYF. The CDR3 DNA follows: TGTGCCAGTAGTATGATGAGGGCAGATACGCAGTATTTT.

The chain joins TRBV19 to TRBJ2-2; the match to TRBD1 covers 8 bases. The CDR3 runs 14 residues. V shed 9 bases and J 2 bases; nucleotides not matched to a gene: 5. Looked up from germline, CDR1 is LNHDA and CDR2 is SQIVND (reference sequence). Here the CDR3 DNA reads TGTGCCAGCCGGACAGGGACTAACACCGGGGAGCTGTTTTTT. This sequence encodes CASRTGTNTGELFF.

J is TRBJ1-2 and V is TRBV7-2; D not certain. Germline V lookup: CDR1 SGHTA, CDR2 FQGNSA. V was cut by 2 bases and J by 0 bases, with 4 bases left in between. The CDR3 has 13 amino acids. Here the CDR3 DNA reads TGTGCCAGCAGCTTAACAGCTAACTATGGCTACACCTTC. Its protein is CASSLTANYGYTF.

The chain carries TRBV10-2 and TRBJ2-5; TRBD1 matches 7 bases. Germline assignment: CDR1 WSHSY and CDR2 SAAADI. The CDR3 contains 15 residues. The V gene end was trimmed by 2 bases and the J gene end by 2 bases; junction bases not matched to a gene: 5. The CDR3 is CASSEGRGSQETQYF. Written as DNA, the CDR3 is TGCGCCAGCAGTGAGGGCAGGGGGAGTCAAGAGACCCAGTACTTC.

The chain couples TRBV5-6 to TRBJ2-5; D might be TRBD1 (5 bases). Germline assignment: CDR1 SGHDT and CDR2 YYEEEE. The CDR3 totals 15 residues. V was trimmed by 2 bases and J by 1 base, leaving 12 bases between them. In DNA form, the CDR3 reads TGTGCCAGCAGCTTTGGGGCAGCGTCCCAAGAGACCCAGTACTTC. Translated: CASSFGAASQETQYF. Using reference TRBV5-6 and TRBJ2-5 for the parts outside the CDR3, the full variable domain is DAGVTQSPTHLIKTRGQQVTLRCSPKSGHDTVSWYQQALGQGPQFIFQYYEEEERQRGNFPDRFSGHQFPNYSSELNVNALLLGDSALYLCASSFGAASQETQYFGPGTRLLVL.

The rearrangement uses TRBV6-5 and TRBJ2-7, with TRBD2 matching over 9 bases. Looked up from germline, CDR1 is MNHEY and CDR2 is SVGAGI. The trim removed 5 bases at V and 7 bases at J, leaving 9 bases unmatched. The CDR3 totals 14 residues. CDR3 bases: TGTGCCAGCAGTACAGGGGTAGCGGGAGAAGAGCAGTACTTC. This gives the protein CASSTGVAGEEQYF.

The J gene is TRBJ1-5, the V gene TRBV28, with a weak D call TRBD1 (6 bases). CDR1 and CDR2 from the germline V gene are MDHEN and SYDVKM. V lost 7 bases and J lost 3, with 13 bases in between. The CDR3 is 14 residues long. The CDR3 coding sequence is TGTGCCAGCACCCCGGACAGTACCAATCAGCCCCAGCATTTT. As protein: CASTPDSTNQPQHF.

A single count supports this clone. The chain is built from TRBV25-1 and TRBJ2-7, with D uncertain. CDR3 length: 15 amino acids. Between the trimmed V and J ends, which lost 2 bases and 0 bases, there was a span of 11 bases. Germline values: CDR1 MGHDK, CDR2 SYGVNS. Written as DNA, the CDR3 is TGTGCCAGCAGTGAACCCGGAAGGAGCTCCTACGAGCAGTACTTC. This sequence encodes CASSEPGRSSYEQYF.

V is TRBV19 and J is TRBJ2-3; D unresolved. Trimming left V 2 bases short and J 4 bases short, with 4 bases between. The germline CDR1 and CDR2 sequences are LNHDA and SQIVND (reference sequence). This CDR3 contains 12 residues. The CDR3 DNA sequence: TGTGCCAGTAGTATACAGGCAGATACGCAGTATTTT. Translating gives CASSIQADTQYF.

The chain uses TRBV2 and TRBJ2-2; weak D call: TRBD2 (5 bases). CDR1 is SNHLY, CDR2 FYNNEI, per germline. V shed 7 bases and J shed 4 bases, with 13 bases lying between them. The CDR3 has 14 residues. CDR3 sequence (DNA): TGTGCCAGCAAACTAGAGTCGGGCACCGGGGAGCTGTTTTTT. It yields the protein CASKLESGTGELFF.

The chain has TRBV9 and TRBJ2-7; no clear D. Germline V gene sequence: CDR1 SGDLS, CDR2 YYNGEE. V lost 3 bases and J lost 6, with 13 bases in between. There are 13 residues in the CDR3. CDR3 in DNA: TGTGCCAGCAGCGATGGCCCGGACGGCGAGCAGTACTTC. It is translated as CASSDGPDGEQYF.

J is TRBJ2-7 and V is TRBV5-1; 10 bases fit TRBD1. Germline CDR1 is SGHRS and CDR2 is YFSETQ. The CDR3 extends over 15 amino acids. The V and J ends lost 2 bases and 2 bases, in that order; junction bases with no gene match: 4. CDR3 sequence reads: CASSLGTGAAYEQYF. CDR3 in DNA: TGCGCCAGCAGCTTAGGGACAGGGGCGGCCTACGAGCAGTACTTC.

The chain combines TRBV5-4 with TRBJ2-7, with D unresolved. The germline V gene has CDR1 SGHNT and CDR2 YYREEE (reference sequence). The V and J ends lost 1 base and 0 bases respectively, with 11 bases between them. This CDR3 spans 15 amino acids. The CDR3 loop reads CASSLYQVGSYEQYF. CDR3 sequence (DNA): TGTGCCAGCAGCTTGTACCAGGTCGGCTCCTACGAGCAGTACTTC.

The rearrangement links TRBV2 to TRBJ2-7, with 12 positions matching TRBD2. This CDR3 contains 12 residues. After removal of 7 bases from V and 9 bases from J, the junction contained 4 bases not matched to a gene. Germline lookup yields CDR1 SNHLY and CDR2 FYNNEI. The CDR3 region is CASTGLAGMQYF. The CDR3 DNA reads TGTGCCAGCACCGGACTAGCGGGAATGCAGTACTTC. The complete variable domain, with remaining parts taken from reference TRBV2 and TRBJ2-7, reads EPEVTQTPSHQVTQMGQEVILRCVPISNHLYFYWYRQILGQKVEFLVSFYNNEISEKSEIFDDQFSVERPDGSNFTLKIRSTKLEDSAMYFCASTGLAGMQYFGPGTRLTVT.

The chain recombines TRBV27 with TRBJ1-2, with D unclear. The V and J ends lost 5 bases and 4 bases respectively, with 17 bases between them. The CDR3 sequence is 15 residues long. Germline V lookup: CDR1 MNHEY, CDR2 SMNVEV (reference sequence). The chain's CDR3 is CASSIRIQPPYGYTF. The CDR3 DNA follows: TGTGCCAGCAGTATACGGATACAACCTCCCTATGGCTACACCTTC.

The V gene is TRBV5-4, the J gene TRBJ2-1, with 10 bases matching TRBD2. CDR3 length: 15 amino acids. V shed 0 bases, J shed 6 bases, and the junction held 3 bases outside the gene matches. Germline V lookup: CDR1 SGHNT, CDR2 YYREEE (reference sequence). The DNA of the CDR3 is TGTGCCAGCAGCTTGGGTGGGACTAGCGCCAATGAGCAGTTCTTC. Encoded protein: CASSLGGTSANEQFF.